This TCR beta chain emerged from a study of T cells after yellow fever vaccination. TCRdb re-derived calls from the 5' RACE reads in MiXCR, one entry per CDR3 protein. The table lists about 320,000 distinct CDR3 sequences, 3.5% to 4.5% of them singletons. Looked up from germline, CDR1 is LGHNA and CDR2 is YNFKEQ. The ends were cut back, 0 bases at V and 7 bases at J, with 10 bases in the middle. The CDR3 spans 15 residues. This clonotype came up many times. The clonotype originates from a man in his late teens or twenties who received the YFV17D yellow fever vaccine. Sequencing was performed on PBMCs, taken 15 days after the yellow fever booster vaccination. The chain joins TRBV4-2 to TRBJ1-6; tentatively, D is TRBD1 (6 bases). CDR3 loop: CASSQEQGWNSPLHF. Written as DNA, the CDR3 is TGTGCCAGCAGCCAAGAACAGGGTTGGAATTCACCCCTCCACTTT.